This T cell receptor (beta chain) was obtained from a study of beta chain features in type 1 diabetes. Study conclusions and caveats: Among all four CD4+ subsets, Type 1 diabetes patients had TCRB CDR3s that were moderately but significantly shorter.

What was sequenced were expressed TCRB transcripts, since all of the isolated RNA had been reverse transcribed. Method: immunoSEQ multiplex PCR; TCRdb's copy keeps in-frame clones and lacks some. The profile shows about 370,000 clones, roughly 9.8% of them singletons. This clone was seen only a few times. Its antigen is undetermined. Looked up from germline, CDR1 is SGHTA and CDR2 is FQGNSA. V dropped 5 bases and J dropped 5; count of bases not matched to a gene: 4. The CDR3 is made up of 13 amino acids. Sequenced material: central memory CD4+ T cells from blood. The receptor's source is a man under 40 with type 1 diabetes. The rearrangement joins TRBV7-2 to TRBJ2-5; TRBD1 agrees at 8 bases. The CDR3 sequence: CASSVTGGETQYF. CDR3 nucleotides: TGTGCCAGCAGCGTCACAGGGGGTGAGACCCAGTACTTC.